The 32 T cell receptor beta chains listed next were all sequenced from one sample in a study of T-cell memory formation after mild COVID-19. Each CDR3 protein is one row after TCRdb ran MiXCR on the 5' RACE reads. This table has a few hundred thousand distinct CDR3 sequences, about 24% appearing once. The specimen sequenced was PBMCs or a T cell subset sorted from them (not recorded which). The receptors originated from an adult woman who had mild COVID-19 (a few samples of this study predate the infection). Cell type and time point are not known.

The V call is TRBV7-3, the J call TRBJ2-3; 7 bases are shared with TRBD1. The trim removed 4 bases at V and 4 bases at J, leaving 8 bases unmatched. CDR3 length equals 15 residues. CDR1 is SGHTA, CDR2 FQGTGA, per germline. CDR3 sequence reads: CASSYGTARADTQYF. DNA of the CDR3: TGTGCCAGCAGCTACGGGACAGCCCGGGCAGATACGCAGTATTTT. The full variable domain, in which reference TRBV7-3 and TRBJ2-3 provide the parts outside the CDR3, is GAGVSQTPSNKVTEKGKYVELRCDPISGHTALYWYRQSLGQGPEFLIYFQGTGAADDSGLPNDRFFAVRPEGSVSTLKIQRTERGDSAVYLCASSYGTARADTQYFGPGTRLTVL.

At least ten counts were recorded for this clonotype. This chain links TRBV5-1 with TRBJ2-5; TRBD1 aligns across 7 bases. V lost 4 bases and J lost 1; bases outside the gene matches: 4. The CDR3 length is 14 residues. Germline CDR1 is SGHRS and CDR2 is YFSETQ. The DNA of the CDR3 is TGCGCCAGCAGCAATCGGACAGGCCAAGAGACCCAGTACTTC. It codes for CASSNRTGQETQYF.

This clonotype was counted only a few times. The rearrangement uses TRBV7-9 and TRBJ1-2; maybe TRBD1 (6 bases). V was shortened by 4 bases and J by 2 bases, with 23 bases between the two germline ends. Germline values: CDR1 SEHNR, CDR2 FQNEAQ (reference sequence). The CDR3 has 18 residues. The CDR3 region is CASSSNTPRTAANYGYTF. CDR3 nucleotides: TGTGCCAGCAGCTCAAACACACCCCGGACAGCAGCCAACTATGGCTACACCTTC. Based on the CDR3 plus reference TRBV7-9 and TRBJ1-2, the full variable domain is DTGVSQNPRHKITKRGQNVTFRCDPISEHNRLYWYRQTLGQGPEFLTYFQNEAQLEKSRLLSDRFSAERPKGSFSTLEIQRTEQGDSAMYLCASSSNTPRTAANYGYTFGSGTRLTVV.

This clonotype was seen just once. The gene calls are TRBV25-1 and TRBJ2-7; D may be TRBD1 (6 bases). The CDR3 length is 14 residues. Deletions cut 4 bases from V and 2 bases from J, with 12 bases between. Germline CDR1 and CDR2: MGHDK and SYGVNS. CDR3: CASSATRDTYEQYF. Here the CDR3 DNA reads TGTGCCAGCAGTGCTACCCGGGACACCTACGAGCAGTACTTC.

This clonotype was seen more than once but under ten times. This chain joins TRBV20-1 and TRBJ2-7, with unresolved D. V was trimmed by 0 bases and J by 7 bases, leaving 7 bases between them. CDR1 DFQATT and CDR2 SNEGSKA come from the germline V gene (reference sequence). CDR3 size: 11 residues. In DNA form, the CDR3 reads TGCAGTGCTAGAGATGCAGTGGAGCAGTACTTC. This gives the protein CSARDAVEQYF.

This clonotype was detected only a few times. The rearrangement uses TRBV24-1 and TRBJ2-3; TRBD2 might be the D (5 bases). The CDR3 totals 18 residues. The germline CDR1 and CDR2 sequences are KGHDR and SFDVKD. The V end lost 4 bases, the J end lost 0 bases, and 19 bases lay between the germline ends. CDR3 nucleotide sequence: TGTGCCACCAGTGAAGCACCCACGCGGGCTTCTAGCACAGATACGCAGTATTTT. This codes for CATSEAPTRASSTDTQYF.

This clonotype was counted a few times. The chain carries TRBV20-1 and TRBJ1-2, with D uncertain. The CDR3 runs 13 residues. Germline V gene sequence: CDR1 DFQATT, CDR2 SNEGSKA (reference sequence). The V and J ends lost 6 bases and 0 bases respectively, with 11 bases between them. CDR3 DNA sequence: TGCAGTGCCCCGGACCTAGCTAACTATGGCTACACCTTC. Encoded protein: CSAPDLANYGYTF.

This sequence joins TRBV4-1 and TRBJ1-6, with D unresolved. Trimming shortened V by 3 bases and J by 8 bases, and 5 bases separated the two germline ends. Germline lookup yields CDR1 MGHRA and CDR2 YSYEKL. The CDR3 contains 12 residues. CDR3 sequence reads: CASSHNHSPLHF. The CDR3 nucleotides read TGCGCCAGCAGCCATAACCATTCACCCCTCCACTTT.

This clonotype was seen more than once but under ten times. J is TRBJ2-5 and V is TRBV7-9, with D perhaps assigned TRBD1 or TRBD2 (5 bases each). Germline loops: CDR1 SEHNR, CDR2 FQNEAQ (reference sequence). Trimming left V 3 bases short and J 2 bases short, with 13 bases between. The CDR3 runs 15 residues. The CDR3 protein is CASSFRGTGQETQYF. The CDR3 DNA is TGTGCCAGCAGCTTTCGGGGCACAGGTCAAGAGACCCAGTACTTC.

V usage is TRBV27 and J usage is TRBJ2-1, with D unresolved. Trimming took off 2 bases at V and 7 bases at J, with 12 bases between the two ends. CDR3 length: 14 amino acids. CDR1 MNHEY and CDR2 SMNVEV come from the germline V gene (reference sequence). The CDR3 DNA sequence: TGTGCCAGCAGTTTAGGAACCTCGCGGAATGAGCAGTTCTTC. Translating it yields CASSLGTSRNEQFF.

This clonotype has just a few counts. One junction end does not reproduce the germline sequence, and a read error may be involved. This chain's CDR3 is CASSFASYAAVF. CDR3 DNA sequence: TGTGCCAGCAGTTTTGCTTCCTACGCGGCAGTCTTT. The chain is built from TRBV12-3 or TRBV12-4 and TRBJ1-1, with D hard to call. The CDR3 length is 12 residues.

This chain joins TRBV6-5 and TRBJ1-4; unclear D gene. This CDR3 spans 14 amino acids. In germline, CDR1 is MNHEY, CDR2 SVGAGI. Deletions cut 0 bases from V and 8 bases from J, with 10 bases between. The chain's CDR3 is CASSYSQRKEKLFF. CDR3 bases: TGTGCCAGCAGTTACTCGCAACGGAAAGAAAAACTGTTTTTT.

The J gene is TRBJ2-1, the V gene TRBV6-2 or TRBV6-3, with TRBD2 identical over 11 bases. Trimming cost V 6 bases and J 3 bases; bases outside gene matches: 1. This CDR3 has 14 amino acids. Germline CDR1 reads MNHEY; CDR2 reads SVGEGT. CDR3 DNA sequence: TGTGCCAGCAGGGGGACTAGCGGCTACAATGAGCAGTTCTTC. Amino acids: CASRGTSGYNEQFF.

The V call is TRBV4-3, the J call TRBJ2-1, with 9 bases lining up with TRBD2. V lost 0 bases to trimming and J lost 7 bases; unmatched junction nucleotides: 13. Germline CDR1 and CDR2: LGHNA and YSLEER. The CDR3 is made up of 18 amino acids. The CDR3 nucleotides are TGCGCCAGCAGCCAAGAATCGGTTGCGGGAGGGCCTGTGAATGAGCAGTTCTTC. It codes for CASSQESVAGGPVNEQFF.

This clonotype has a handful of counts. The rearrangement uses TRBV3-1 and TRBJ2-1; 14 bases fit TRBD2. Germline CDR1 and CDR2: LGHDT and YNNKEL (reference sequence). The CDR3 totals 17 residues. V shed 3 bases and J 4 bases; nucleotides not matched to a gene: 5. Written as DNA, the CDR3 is TGTGCCAGCAGCCACGGACTAGCGGGAGGACGATACAATGAGCAGTTCTTC. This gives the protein CASSHGLAGGRYNEQFF.

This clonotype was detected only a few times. The chain's CDR3 is CASSQDPLAEAFF. The CDR3 region has the DNA TGTGCCAGCAGCCAAGACCCCCTGGCTGAAGCTTTCTTT. The gene calls are TRBV14 and TRBJ1-1; D is unclear. There are 13 residues in the CDR3. The V and J ends lost 0 bases and 6 bases respectively, with 8 bases between them. Germline V gene sequence: CDR1 SGHDN, CDR2 FVKESK.

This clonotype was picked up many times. The CDR3 coding sequence is TGCGCCAGCAGCCAAGTCTGGGGTGGGGCCAACGTCCTGACTTTC. Protein sequence: CASSQVWGGANVLTF. The V call is TRBV4-1, the J call TRBJ2-6; D is uncertain. V was cut by 1 base and J by 3 bases, with 7 bases left in between. This CDR3 contains 15 residues. The germline gives CDR1 MGHRA, CDR2 YSYEKL.

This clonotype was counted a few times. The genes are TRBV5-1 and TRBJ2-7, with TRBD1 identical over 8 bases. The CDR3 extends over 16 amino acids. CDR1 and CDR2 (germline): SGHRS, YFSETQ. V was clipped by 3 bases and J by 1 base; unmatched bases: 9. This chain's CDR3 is CASSSYRDRSSYEQYF. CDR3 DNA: TGCGCCAGCAGCTCGTACCGGGACAGGAGTTCCTACGAGCAGTACTTC.

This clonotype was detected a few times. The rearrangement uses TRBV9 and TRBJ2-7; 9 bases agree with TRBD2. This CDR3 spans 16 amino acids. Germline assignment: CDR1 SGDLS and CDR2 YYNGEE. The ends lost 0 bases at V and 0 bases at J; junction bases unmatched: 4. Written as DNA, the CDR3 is TGTGCCAGCAGCGTAGGTCCTAGCGGGGCCTCCTACGAGCAGTACTTC. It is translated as CASSVGPSGASYEQYF. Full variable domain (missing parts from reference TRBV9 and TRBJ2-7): DSGVTQTPKHLITATGQRVTLRCSPRSGDLSVYWYQQSLDQGLQFLIQYYNGEERAKGNILERFSAQQFPDLHSELNLSSLELGDSALYFCASSVGPSGASYEQYFGPGTRLTVT.

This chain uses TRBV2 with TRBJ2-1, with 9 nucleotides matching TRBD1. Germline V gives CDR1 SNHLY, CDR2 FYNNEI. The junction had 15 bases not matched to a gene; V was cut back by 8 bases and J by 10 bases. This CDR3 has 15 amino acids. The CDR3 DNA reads TGTGCCAGCGCAAAACAGGGGGCCGTTTCTGGGGAGCAGTTCTTC. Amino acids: CASAKQGAVSGEQFF.

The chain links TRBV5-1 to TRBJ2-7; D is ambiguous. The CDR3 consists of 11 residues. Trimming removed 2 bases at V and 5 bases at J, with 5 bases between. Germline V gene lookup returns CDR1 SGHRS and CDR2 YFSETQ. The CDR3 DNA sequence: TGCGCCAGCAGCTTTAACAACGAGCAGTACTTC. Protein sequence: CASSFNNEQYF.

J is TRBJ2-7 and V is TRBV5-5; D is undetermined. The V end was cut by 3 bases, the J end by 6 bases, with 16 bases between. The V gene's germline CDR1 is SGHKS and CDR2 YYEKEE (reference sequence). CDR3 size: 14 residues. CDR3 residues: CASSYRAQSGEQYF. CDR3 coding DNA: TGTGCCAGCAGCTACCGGGCCCAGAGTGGCGAGCAGTACTTC.

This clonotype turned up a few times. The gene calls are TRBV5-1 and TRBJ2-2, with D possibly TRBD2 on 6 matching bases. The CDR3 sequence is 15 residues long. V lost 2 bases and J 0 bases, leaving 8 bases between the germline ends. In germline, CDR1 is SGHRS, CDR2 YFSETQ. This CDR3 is CASSFGGTNTGELFF. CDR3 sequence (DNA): TGCGCCAGCAGCTTCGGGGGAACGAACACCGGGGAGCTGTTTTTT.

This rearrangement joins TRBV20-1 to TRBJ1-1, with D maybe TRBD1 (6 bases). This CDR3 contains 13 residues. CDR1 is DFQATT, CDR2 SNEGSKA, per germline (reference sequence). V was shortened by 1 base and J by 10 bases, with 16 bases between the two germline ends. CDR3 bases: TGCAGTGCTAGAGGGACAGTCTACCTGGGAGCTTTCTTT. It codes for CSARGTVYLGAFF.

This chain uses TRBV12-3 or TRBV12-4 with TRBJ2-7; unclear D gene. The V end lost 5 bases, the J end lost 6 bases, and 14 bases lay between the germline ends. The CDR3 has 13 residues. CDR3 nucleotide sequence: TGTGCCAGCAGTCCCCCCTCCTACCTCGAGCAGTACTTC. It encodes CASSPPSYLEQYF.

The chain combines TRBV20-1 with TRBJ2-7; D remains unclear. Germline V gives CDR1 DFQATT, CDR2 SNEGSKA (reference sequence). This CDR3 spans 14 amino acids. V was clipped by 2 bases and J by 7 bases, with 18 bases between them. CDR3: CSARHTEVNGEQYF. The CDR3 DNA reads TGCAGTGCTAGACACACAGAGGTCAATGGAGAGCAGTACTTC.

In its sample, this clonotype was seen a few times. The CDR3, as DNA: TGCAGTGCTACCCCTGGGGGGGGGGGTACAGATACGCAGTATTTT. Protein product: CSATPGGGGTDTQYF. The chain has TRBV20-1 and TRBJ2-3; 7 bases are a match to TRBD2. Germline V gene lookup returns CDR1 DFQATT and CDR2 SNEGSKA (reference sequence). CDR3 length equals 15 residues. Unmatched junction bases numbered 10, after V lost 4 bases and J lost 3 bases.

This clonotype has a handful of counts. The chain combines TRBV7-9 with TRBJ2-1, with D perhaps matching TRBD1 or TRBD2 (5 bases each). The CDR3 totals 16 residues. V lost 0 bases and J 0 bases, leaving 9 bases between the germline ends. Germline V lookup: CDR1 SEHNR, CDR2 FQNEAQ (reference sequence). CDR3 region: CASSLAGPSSYNEQFF. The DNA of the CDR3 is TGTGCCAGCAGCTTAGCGGGACCCAGCTCCTACAATGAGCAGTTCTTC.

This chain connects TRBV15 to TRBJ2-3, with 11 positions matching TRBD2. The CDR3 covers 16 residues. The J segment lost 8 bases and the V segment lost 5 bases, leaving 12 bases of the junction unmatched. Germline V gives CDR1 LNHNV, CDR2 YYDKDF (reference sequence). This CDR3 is CATSRGLAVSRGTQYF. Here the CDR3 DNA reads TGTGCCACCAGCCGGGGACTAGCGGTCTCACGGGGTACGCAGTATTTT. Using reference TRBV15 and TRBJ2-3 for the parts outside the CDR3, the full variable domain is DAMVIQNPRYQVTQFGKPVTLSCSQTLNHNVMYWYQQKSSQAPKLLFHYYDKDFNNEADTPDNFQSRRPNTSFCFLDIRSPGLGDTAMYLCATSRGLAVSRGTQYFGPGTRLTVL.

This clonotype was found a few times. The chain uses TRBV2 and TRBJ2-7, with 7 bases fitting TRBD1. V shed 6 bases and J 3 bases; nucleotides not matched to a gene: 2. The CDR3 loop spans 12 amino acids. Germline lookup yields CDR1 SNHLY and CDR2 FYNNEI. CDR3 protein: CASRRQGYEQYF. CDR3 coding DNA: TGTGCCAGCAGGAGACAGGGCTACGAGCAGTACTTC.

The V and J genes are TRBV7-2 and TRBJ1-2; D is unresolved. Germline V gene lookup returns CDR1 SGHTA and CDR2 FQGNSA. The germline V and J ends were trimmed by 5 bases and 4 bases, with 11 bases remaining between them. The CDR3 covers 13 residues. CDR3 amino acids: CASSPWAGYGYTF. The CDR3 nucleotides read TGTGCCAGCAGCCCCTGGGCAGGCTATGGCTACACCTTC.

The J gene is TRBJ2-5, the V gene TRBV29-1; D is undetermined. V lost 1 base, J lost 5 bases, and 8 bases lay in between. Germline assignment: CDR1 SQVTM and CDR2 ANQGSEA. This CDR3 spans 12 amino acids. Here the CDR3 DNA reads TGCAGCGTTGAAGGGTCTGGGGAGACCCAGTACTTC. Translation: CSVEGSGETQYF. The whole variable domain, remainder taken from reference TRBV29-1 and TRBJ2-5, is SAVISQKPSRDICQRGTSLTIQCQVDSQVTMMFWYRQQPGQSLTLIATANQGSEATYESGFVIDKFPISRPNLTFSTLTVSNMSPEDSSIYLCSVEGSGETQYFGPGTRLLVL.